A selection of T cell receptor beta chains follows, all from one sample in a study of shared clonotypes between healthy human individuals. Assay: immunoSEQ multiplex PCR; the TCRdb copy retains only in-frame clones and omits some. In the table there are about 2.3 million clones, over 90% of which are singletons. The sample taken for sequencing was naive CD4+ T cells from PBMCs. The source of these receptors is a man younger than 35 in good health. Some clones in this sample may be carry-over from other donors' samples. CDR3s include the opening cysteine and the closing phenylalanine or tryptophan. The order of the fields is J gene, D gene, V gene, clone size, CDR3 DNA, CDR3 protein. D genes are given only for firm matches. Clone size is shown for a subset of rows, as once, few, many or a class of expanded clone.

TRBJ1-1	.	TRBV18	.	TGTGCCAGCTCACCACCGCGGGAAGGGGGTTGGACTGAAGCTTTCTTT	CASSPPREGGWTEAFF
TRBJ2-5	TRBD2	TRBV18	.	TGTGCCAGCTCACTCACCTTCCGACTAGCGGGCCCTCAAGAGACCCAGTACTTC	CASSLTFRLAGPQETQYF
TRBJ2-1	TRBD2	TRBV18	.	TGTGCCAGCTCACCAATATATTCCTGGACTAGGGAGGGCCCCTACAATGAGCAGTTCTTC	CASSPIYSWTREGPYNEQFF
TRBJ2-1	.	TRBV11-2	.	TGTGCCAGCAGCTTAGGGCTCTACAATGAGCAGTTCTTC	CASSLGLYNEQFF
TRBJ1-5	.	TRBV18	.	TGTGCCAGCTCACCGAGTGTTGGCAGGGCCCGACCAGGCAATCAGCCCCAGCATTTT	CASSPSVGRARPGNQPQHF
TRBJ2-3	.	TRBV28	.	TGTGCCAGCAGTTTATGGGCTAGCACAGATACGCAGTATTTT	CASSLWASTDTQYF
TRBJ1-2	TRBD1	TRBV28	few	TGTGCCAGCAGTCGGACAGGGACCTATGGCTACACCTTC	CASSRTGTYGYTF
TRBJ2-7	TRBD2	TRBV27	.	TGTGCCAGCAGTTTGTTAGCGGGAGGGCCGAGGGAGCAGTACTTC	CASSLLAGGPREQYF
TRBJ1-5	.	TRBV10-3	.	TGTGCCATCAGTGACCAGGGTCTCAATCAGCCCCAGCATTTT	CAISDQGLNQPQHF
TRBJ2-7	TRBD1	TRBV27	once	TGTGCCAGCGCCTGGGGACAGGGGAACTACGAGCAGTACTTC	CASAWGQGNYEQYF
TRBJ1-5	.	TRBV19	few	TGTGCCAGTAGTACCCAAAATCAGCCCCAGCATTTT	CASSTQNQPQHF
TRBJ2-7	TRBD1	TRBV28	.	TGTGCCAGCAGTTTATATTCCGGGACAGGTTCCTACGAGCAGTACTTC	CASSLYSGTGSYEQYF
TRBJ1-3	.	TRBV6-5	.	TGTGCCAGCAGAAGACAGCCTTCCTCTGGAAACACCATATATTTT	CASRRQPSSGNTIYF
TRBJ2-2	TRBD1	TRBV7-9	.	TGTGCCAGCAGCCCGCGTCCCGGGACAGGGACCGGGGAGCTGTTTTTT	CASSPRPGTGTGELFF
TRBJ1-3	.	TRBV10-3	.	TGTGCCATCAGGGCGGGGATCGTCGAGGAGGGAAACACCATATATTTT	CAIRAGIVEEGNTIYF
TRBJ2-1	TRBD1	TRBV12-5	few	TGTGCTAGTGGTTTCGGACAGGGAGAGCAGTTCTTC	CASGFGQGEQFF
TRBJ2-2	TRBD1	TRBV25-1	.	TGTGCCAGCAGTTCAGGACGGACAGGATGGAACACCGGGGAGCTGTTTTTT	CASSSGRTGWNTGELFF
TRBJ2-7	.	TRBV18	.	TGTGCCAGCTCACCAGGGTTAAGGTCCTACGAGCAGTACTTC	CASSPGLRSYEQYF
TRBJ2-7	TRBD2	TRBV6-5	once	TGTGCCAGCAGACCCAGGTCTAGCGGGAGCTACGAGCAGTACTTC	CASRPRSSGSYEQYF
TRBJ1-4	.	TRBV6-5	.	TGTGCCAGCAGCGGCAGGGGAAATGAAAAACTGTTTTTT	CASSGRGNEKLFF
TRBJ2-5	.	TRBV4-1	.	TGCGCCAGCAGCCACCATACTGATCCAAGGGGCCAAGAGACCCAGTACTTC	CASSHHTDPRGQETQYF
TRBJ2-7	TRBD1	TRBV30	.	TGTGCCTGGAGCCGACAGGGACAGGGCGAGCAGTACTTC	CAWSRQGQGEQYF
TRBJ1-2	TRBD1	TRBV11-2	.	TGTGCCAGCAGCTTAGTTCGACAGGGACACGGCTACACCTTC	CASSLVRQGHGYTF
TRBJ2-7	.	TRBV4-3	.	TGCGCCAGCAGCCAAGGGCCATCCTACGAGCAGTACTTC	CASSQGPSYEQYF
TRBJ2-1	TRBD2	TRBV30	.	TGTGCCTCCACGAGGACTAGCGGGATATACAATGAGCAGTTCTTC	CASTRTSGIYNEQFF
TRBJ1-2	.	TRBV30	.	TGTGCCTGGAGTGTACAAATTGGCAGATCCTGGGGCTACACCTTC	CAWSVQIGRSWGYTF
TRBJ2-1	TRBD1	TRBV5-1	.	TGCGCCAGCGACAGGGGCGATCACCGGCATGAGCAGTTCTTC	CASDRGDHRHEQFF
TRBJ2-7	.	TRBV30	.	TGTGCCTGGAGTTCTGGACCTGGCGAGCAGTACTTC	CAWSSGPGEQYF
TRBJ2-1	TRBD1	TRBV5-1	once	TGCGCCAGCAGCCCTCCGGTGAGACAGGGTATCTACAATGAGCAGTTCTTC	CASSPPVRQGIYNEQFF
TRBJ1-4	.	TRBV19	.	TGTGCCAGTAGTATTAGAAGCAAATCAACTAATGAAAAACTGTTTTTT	CASSIRSKSTNEKLFF